The text below deals with one T cell receptor beta chain. The germline V gene has CDR1 LGHNA and CDR2 YSLEER. The CDR3 has 19 residues. The trim removed 3 bases at V and 1 base at J, leaving 17 bases unmatched. The data are from a study of cytomegalovirus exposure and HLA in healthy donors. Use of 60 Vbeta and 13 Jbeta primers characterized the PCR. Clones were read by immunoSEQ multiplex PCR, and TCRdb kept only the in-frame ones, dropping some. Of about 150,000 clones detected, around 78% appear once; the ten largest clones hold 1.6%. The specimen sequenced was PBMCs. This sequence was found in a woman aged 18-29 years in good health and CMV-seronegative. The V and J genes are TRBV4-3 and TRBJ2-7; TRBD2 matches at 8 bases. CDR3 in amino acids: CASSQRVIEKREFSYEQYV. The CDR3 region has the DNA TGCGCCAGCAGCCAGAGAGTCATTGAGAAGCGGGAGTTTTCCTACGAGCAGTACGTC.